The source of this TCR beta chain is a study of cytotoxic CD8 clonotypes in ibrutinib-treated CLL. This CDR3 has 13 residues. Trimming left V 0 bases short and J 4 bases short, with 8 bases between. Germline V gives CDR1 SGHRS, CDR2 YFSETQ. Cryopreserved PBMCs yielded 1.5 to 2 micrograms of genomic DNA for TCR beta libraries. A 1 in 200,000 to 1 in 1 million T cell depth was the sequencing target. The assay was immunoSEQ multiplex PCR, and TCRdb's table has in-frame clones only and misses some. Altogether hundreds of thousands of clones are present, under 75% being singletons, with the ten largest covering just over 15%.

The chain joins TRBV5-1 to TRBJ2-7, with D perhaps matching TRBD1 (5 bases). The sequences come from PBMCs, collected after 24 months of ibrutinib treatment. The receptor's source is a human donor with chronic lymphocytic leukemia. In DNA, the CDR3 is TGCGCCAGCAGCTTGGGGACATTGTACGAGCAGTACTTC. The encoded protein is CASSLGTLYEQYF.